What follows are 23 T cell receptor beta chains derived from one specimen sequenced in a study of blood T cell repertoires in COVID-19. The data were produced by immunoSEQ multiplex PCR, yet TCRdb's version contains in-frame clones alone and is incomplete. The top ten hold about 1.2% of the sample, which has a few hundred thousand clones, about 83% seen once. The sequencing sample was made of peripheral blood. The receptors here all came from a woman in her forties or fifties with acute or convalescent COVID-19.

The chain links TRBV4-2 to TRBJ2-2, with TRBD1 matching 8 bases. The V gene's germline CDR1 is LGHNA and CDR2 YNFKEQ. The CDR3 runs to 17 residues. Trimming cost V 0 bases and J 5 bases; bases outside gene matches: 8. CDR3 residues: CASSQDKGQGETGELFF. The CDR3 DNA reads as TGTGCCAGCAGCCAAGACAAAGGACAGGGAGAAACCGGGGAGCTGTTTTTT.

This clone was observed a few times. The chain links TRBV3-1 (or the pseudogene TRBV3-2) to TRBJ1-3; D unclear. Germline-derived CDR1 and CDR2 are LGHDT and YNNKEL (reference sequence). This CDR3 region has 15 residues. The V end lost 0 bases, the J end lost 4 bases, and 10 bases lay between the germline ends. DNA for the CDR3: TGTGCCAGCAGCCAAGATCTCCTAAGAGGAAACACCATATATTTT. Amino acid sequence: CASSQDLLRGNTIYF.

The chain couples TRBV18 to TRBJ2-7, with unresolved D. In germline, CDR1 is KGHSH, CDR2 LQKENI. The V and J ends lost 0 bases and 5 bases respectively, with 14 bases between them. This CDR3 spans 15 amino acids. CDR3: CASSPPSHGVNEQYF. CDR3 nucleotides: TGTGCCAGCTCACCACCGTCCCACGGTGTGAACGAGCAGTACTTC.

The chain couples TRBV10-3 to TRBJ2-3, with D perhaps matching TRBD2 (7 bases). Germline V gene sequence: CDR1 ENHRY, CDR2 SYGVKD. The CDR3 is 17 residues long. V was trimmed by 1 base and J by 0 bases, leaving 14 bases between them. The CDR3 spells CAISEWGGSSSTDTQYF. The CDR3, as DNA: TGTGCCATCAGTGAGTGGGGGGGCTCCTCTAGCACAGATACGCAGTATTTT.

The rearrangement uses TRBV5-4 and TRBJ2-7; 12 bases line up with TRBD1. J was trimmed by 6 bases and V by 0 bases; bases with no gene match: 7. Germline CDR1 and CDR2: SGHNT and YYREEE (reference sequence). The CDR3 runs to 16 residues. The CDR3 bases are TGTGCCAGCAGCTTGGGCCGGGACAGGGGGCTTGGCGAGCAGTACTTC. Protein sequence: CASSLGRDRGLGEQYF.

The chain is built from TRBV30 and TRBJ1-2; 7 bases line up with TRBD1. Germline CDR1 is GTSNPN and CDR2 is SVGIG (reference sequence). The CDR3 consists of 13 residues. V shed 4 bases, J shed 12 bases, and the junction held 14 bases outside the gene matches. CDR3 sequence reads: CAWIEGARQRNTF. CDR3 bases: TGTGCCTGGATCGAGGGGGCGCGTCAAAGGAACACCTTC.

V and J are TRBV27 and TRBJ1-1; D may be TRBD1 (6 bases). The V end was cut by 5 bases, the J end by 2 bases, with 12 bases between. Germline V gene lookup returns CDR1 MNHEY and CDR2 SMNVEV (reference sequence). CDR3 length: 14 residues. CDR3: CASSARGYNTEAFF. CDR3 nucleotides: TGTGCCAGCAGTGCCAGGGGTTATAACACTGAAGCTTTCTTT.

The V call is TRBV7-2, the J call TRBJ1-3; D is unresolved. CDR3 size: 13 residues. The germline V and J ends were trimmed by 4 bases and 0 bases, with 4 bases remaining between them. Germline-derived CDR1 and CDR2 are SGHTA and FQGNSA. Here the CDR3 reads CASSSYSGNTIYF. The CDR3 DNA sequence: TGTGCCAGCAGCTCCTACTCTGGAAACACCATATATTTT.

The chain employs TRBV3-1 (or the pseudogene TRBV3-2) and TRBJ2-3; possibly TRBD2 for D (7 bases). The CDR3 length is 15 residues. Germline CDR1 and CDR2: LGHDT and YNNKEL (reference sequence). V lost 5 bases, J lost 2 bases, and 14 bases lay in between. CDR3 sequence: CASSDRGAPTDTQYF. The CDR3 coding sequence is TGTGCCAGCAGCGACCGGGGGGCCCCCACAGATACGCAGTATTTT.

V usage is TRBV27 and J usage is TRBJ1-2; 8 nucleotides match TRBD1. Germline loops: CDR1 MNHEY, CDR2 SMNVEV (reference sequence). V lost 5 bases and J lost 4; bases outside the gene matches: 6. The CDR3 consists of 14 residues. Here the CDR3 DNA reads TGTGCCAGCAGTGCTTCAGGGGGCAGCTATGGCTACACCTTC. Its protein product is CASSASGGSYGYTF.

This clone showed up just once. The J gene is TRBJ1-4, the V gene TRBV25-1, with 8 bases that match TRBD1. The CDR3 totals 13 residues. The trim removed 5 bases at V and 7 bases at J, leaving 3 bases unmatched. CDR1 MGHDK and CDR2 SYGVNS come from the germline V gene. The DNA of the CDR3 is TGTGCCAGCAGTCACGGACAGGGTGAAAAACTGTTTTTT. As protein: CASSHGQGEKLFF.

The V gene is TRBV7-3, the J gene TRBJ2-7; D remains ambiguous. CDR3 length equals 13 residues. Trimming took 0 bases from V and 0 from J, leaving 3 bases between them. Germline-derived CDR1 and CDR2 are SGHTA and FQGTGA. The CDR3 loop reads CASSLTYSYEQYF. The CDR3 DNA sequence: TGTGCCAGCAGCTTAACCTACTCCTACGAGCAGTACTTC.

The rearrangement uses TRBV6-5 and TRBJ2-7; TRBD1 agrees at 9 bases. The trim removed 10 bases at V and 0 bases at J, leaving 4 bases unmatched. The CDR3 spans 13 residues. The germline gives CDR1 MNHEY, CDR2 SVGAGI. Here the CDR3 reads CATRDRVSYEQYV. The CDR3 DNA reads TGTGCCACCCGGGACAGGGTCTCCTACGAGCAGTACGTC.

This sequence joins TRBV2 and TRBJ1-2; D is undetermined. Germline-derived CDR1 and CDR2 are SNHLY and FYNNEI. This CDR3 comprises 11 residues. DNA for the CDR3: TGTGCACGAGAACTTAACTATGGCTACACCTTC. Residues: CARELNYGYTF.

This clone has just a few counts. The J gene is TRBJ2-1, the V gene TRBV3-1 (or the pseudogene TRBV3-2); D gene unclear. The ends were cut back, 6 bases at V and 7 bases at J, with 13 bases in the middle. Germline CDR1 LGHDT, CDR2 YNNKEL (reference sequence). The CDR3 runs to 13 residues. The CDR3 spells CASSSPPLNEQFF. CDR3 nucleotides: TGTGCCAGCAGTAGCCCTCCTTTGAATGAGCAGTTCTTC.

The V call is TRBV7-2, the J call TRBJ1-5, with 8 bases matching TRBD1. This CDR3 contains 16 residues. Germline V CDR1 and CDR2: SGHTA, FQGNSA. The V and J ends lost 6 bases and 2 bases, in that order; junction bases with no gene match: 9. The DNA for the CDR3 is TGTGCCAGCAGTTCCCAGGGGGCTGGCGGCAATCAGCCCCAGCATTTT. It specifies CASSSQGAGGNQPQHF.

The chain is built from TRBV24-1 and TRBJ1-1; 10 nucleotides align to TRBD1. The junction had 7 bases not matched to a gene; V was cut back by 0 bases and J by 4 bases. This CDR3 has 17 amino acids. Germline V lookup: CDR1 KGHDR, CDR2 SFDVKD. CDR3 loop: CATSDLDRGRGGTEAFF. CDR3 in DNA: TGTGCCACCAGTGATTTGGACAGGGGGCGAGGTGGCACTGAAGCTTTCTTT.

The chain joins TRBV7-8 to TRBJ2-7; D is possibly TRBD2 (5 bases). In germline, CDR1 is SGHVS, CDR2 FQNEAQ. The CDR3 is made up of 16 amino acids. V was shortened by 2 bases and J by 3 bases, with 17 bases between the two germline ends. The CDR3 DNA reads TGTGCCAGCAGCTTACTCTCCCCGGGAAGTAGCTACGAGCAGTACGTC. Translating gives CASSLLSPGSSYEQYV.

CDR3: CASSLGQGVGTEAFF. As DNA, the CDR3 is TGTGCCAGCTCACTCGGACAGGGAGTGGGCACTGAAGCTTTCTTT. The gene calls are TRBV18 and TRBJ1-1, with 8 bases fitting TRBD1. Germline trimming cut 4 bases from V and 4 bases from J; bases unmatched to any gene: 8. Germline CDR1 is KGHSH and CDR2 is LQKENI. This CDR3 spans 15 amino acids.

This clone was observed a few times. The genes are TRBV6-5 and TRBJ2-5; no clear D gene. V lost 5 bases and J lost 5, with 18 bases in between. Looked up from germline, CDR1 is MNHEY and CDR2 is SVGAGI. CDR3 length: 15 residues. The CDR3 DNA is TGTGCCAGCAGTACCCAAGACACCAATAGGGAGACCCAGTACTTC. Its protein is CASSTQDTNRETQYF.

The chain has TRBV19 and TRBJ1-6, with TRBD1 as a possible D gene (5 bases). Germline V gene sequence: CDR1 LNHDA, CDR2 SQIVND (reference sequence). V lost 7 bases and J 10 bases, leaving 20 bases between the germline ends. CDR3 size: 15 residues. CDR3: CASTLSGDFRSPLHF. CDR3 DNA sequence: TGTGCCAGTACCCTTTCCGGGGACTTTCGGTCACCCCTCCACTTT.

V gene TRBV27 combines with J gene TRBJ2-7; 7 bases map to TRBD1. In germline, CDR1 is MNHEY, CDR2 SMNVEV (reference sequence). J was trimmed by 3 bases and V by 6 bases; bases with no gene match: 8. CDR3 length: 14 residues. CDR3 nucleotide sequence: TGTGCCAGCAGATACAGAAGACAGGGCTACGAGCAGTACGTC. This translates into CASRYRRQGYEQYV.

This chain connects TRBV5-1 to TRBJ1-2, with a possible D match to TRBD1 (6 bases). The length of the CDR3 is 15 residues. Trimming removed 4 bases from V and 4 bases from J, with 17 bases in between. Germline V gene data show CDR1 as SGHRS and CDR2 as YFSETQ. CDR3 loop: CASSLTGREGYGYTF. As DNA, the CDR3 is TGCGCCAGCAGCCTAACAGGGAGAGAAGGCTATGGCTACACCTTC. Full variable domain (outside the CDR3, taken from reference TRBV5-1 and TRBJ1-2): KAGVTQTPRYLIKTRGQQVTLSCSPISGHRSVSWYQQTPGQGLQFLFEYFSETQRNKGNFPGRFSGRQFSNSRSEMNVSTLELGDSALYLCASSLTGREGYGYTFGSGTRLTVV.